This T cell receptor (beta chain) was obtained from a study of CD4 T cells in relation to SARS-CoV-2 and coronaviruses. Study information: After less than eleven days of antigen culture, PBMC TCR beta CDR3s were sequenced. Negative control cultures got HIV-1 Nef peptides or no peptide.

Before the COVID-19 pandemic, during about 2011-2019, CD4+ T cells were taken from unexposed donors. The cells were cultured for about ten days before CD4+ T cells were isolated. Germline values: CDR1 KGHDR, CDR2 SFDVKD. The CDR3 spans 13 residues. The ends were cut back, 3 bases at V and 4 bases at J, with 8 bases in the middle. In this sample, this clone turned up a few times. Its antigen remains unidentified. The table came from immunoSEQ multiplex PCR; TCRdb's copy has only in-frame clones and leaves some out. The sample includes 15,000 to 19,000 clones, roughly 71% of them seen just once. The chain has TRBV24-1 and TRBJ1-2; TRBD1 is a possible D gene (5 bases). This TCR was recovered from a human donor in good health. Sequenced sample: CD4+ T cells from PBMCs, cultured in vitro. CDR3 protein: CATSDKGSYGYTF. The DNA for the CDR3 is TGTGCCACCAGTGATAAGGGGAGCTATGGCTACACCTTC.